Below are 7 T cell receptor beta chains sequenced from a single sample in a study of vaccination and CD4 T cells after COVID-19. Treatment here: roughly ten-day PBMC culture with coronavirus spike peptide pools or control peptides (ViraFEST assay). The Oncomine TCR Beta short-read assay was applied to DNA of cultured CD4+ T cells. TCRdb re-called the PCR reads through MiXCR, storing one row per CDR3 protein. The table lists 15,000 to 20,000 distinct CDR3 sequences, around 40% of them singletons, with approximately 13% in the top ten. Their antigens are not known. Sequencing was carried out using CD4+ T cells from blood, cultured in vitro. The source is a human donor who had recovered from COVID-19.

The sample holds a few counts of this clonotype. The chain is built from TRBV7-2 and TRBJ2-1, with D perhaps TRBD2 (5 bases). The V gene's germline CDR1 is SGHTA and CDR2 FQGNSA. Trimming took 1 base from V and 4 from J, leaving 14 bases between them. The CDR3 spans 16 residues. The CDR3 loop is CASSLGLASIYNEQFF. In DNA, the CDR3 is TGTGCCAGCAGCTTAGGGCTAGCATCAATATACAATGAGCAGTTCTTC.

The sample holds a few counts of this clonotype. As DNA, the CDR3 is TGTGCCACCAGCAGAGACAGGACGCCCACCGGGGAGCTGTTTTTT. Residues: CATSRDRTPTGELFF. This chain links TRBV15 with TRBJ2-2, with D hard to call. V was clipped by 0 bases and J by 4 bases, with 9 bases between them. The V gene's germline CDR1 is LNHNV and CDR2 YYDKDF (reference sequence). CDR3 length: 15 amino acids.

The chain recombines TRBV24-1 with TRBJ2-3; 7 bases agree with TRBD2. V lost 2 bases to trimming and J lost 2 bases; unmatched junction nucleotides: 6. There are 16 residues in the CDR3. Germline V lookup: CDR1 KGHDR, CDR2 SFDVKD. CDR3 nucleotide sequence: TGTGCCACCAGTGATTCGTCTAGCGGACACACAGATACGCAGTATTTT. It translates to CATSDSSSGHTDTQYF.

The gene calls are TRBV21-1 and TRBJ2-1; the table gives TRBD1 as D, unverified against the DNA. TRBV21-1 is classified as a pseudogene. The CDR3 has 15 amino acids. CDR3 nucleotide sequence: TGTGCCAGCAGCTCGCAGGGTAGGGCCTACAATGAGCAGTTCTTC. It specifies CASSSQGRAYNEQFF.

Only a few counts were recorded for this clonotype. The rearrangement joins TRBV20-1 to TRBJ2-3; maybe TRBD1 (5 bases). Germline V gene sequence: CDR1 DFQATT, CDR2 SNEGSKA (reference sequence). The CDR3 extends over 15 amino acids. V lost 1 base, J lost 4 bases, and 15 bases lay in between. The CDR3 nucleotides are TGCAGTGCTAGAGGGGGTGAAGGGGCTCCAGATACGCAGTATTTT. Translation gives CSARGGEGAPDTQYF.

This chain joins TRBV15 and TRBJ2-5; 8 bases match TRBD1. The J segment lost 5 bases and the V segment lost 0 bases, leaving 8 bases of the junction unmatched. The germline V gene encodes CDR1 LNHNV and CDR2 YYDKDF (reference sequence). This CDR3 is built from 16 residues. The CDR3: CATSRDGRGRRETQYF. As DNA, the CDR3 is TGTGCCACCAGCAGAGATGGCAGGGGGCGACGCGAGACCCAGTACTTC.

J is TRBJ2-1 and V is TRBV11-3; TRBD2 agrees at 11 bases. CDR1 and CDR2 from the germline V gene are SGHNT and YENEEA. The CDR3 loop spans 14 amino acids. V dropped 5 bases and J dropped 11; count of bases not matched to a gene: 8. CDR3 DNA sequence: TGTGCCAGCAGCACTAGCGGGAGAGATCCCAAGCAGTTCTTC. Protein: CASSTSGRDPKQFF.